The T cell receptor (beta chain) described here comes from a study of vaccination and CD4 T cells after COVID-19. Overall study context: Stimulation of the cells used overlapping spike peptide pools from SARS-CoV-2 and from the common cold coronaviruses HCoV-NL63, HCoV-OC43 and HCoV-229E.

The germline V gene has CDR1 MDHEN and CDR2 SYDVKM. V lost 4 bases and J lost 0, with 10 bases in between. This CDR3 has 15 amino acids. The Oncomine TCR Beta short-read assay generated sequence data from the DNA of cultured CD4+ T cells. A single record per CDR3 protein comes from TCRdb applying MiXCR to the PCR reads. The repertoire holds around 18,000 distinct CDR3 sequences, more than 65% seen once, with 15% to 20% in the top ten. Regarding treatment: roughly 10-day PBMC culture with coronavirus spike peptide pools or control peptides (ViraFEST assay). PBMC cultures, at approximately 2 million cells per well, received 7.5 to 10 IU/ml IL-2 and about 11 ug/ml peptide pools. A remark on this clonotype: No antigen is known for it.

This chain uses TRBV28 with TRBJ1-5; no definite D call. The receptor's source is a human donor who had recovered from COVID-19. The sequenced sample consisted of CD4+ T cells from blood, cultured in vitro. CDR3 in DNA: TGTGCCAGCAGTTACCGGGCCATTAGCAATCAGCCCCAGCATTTT. It codes for CASSYRAISNQPQHF.